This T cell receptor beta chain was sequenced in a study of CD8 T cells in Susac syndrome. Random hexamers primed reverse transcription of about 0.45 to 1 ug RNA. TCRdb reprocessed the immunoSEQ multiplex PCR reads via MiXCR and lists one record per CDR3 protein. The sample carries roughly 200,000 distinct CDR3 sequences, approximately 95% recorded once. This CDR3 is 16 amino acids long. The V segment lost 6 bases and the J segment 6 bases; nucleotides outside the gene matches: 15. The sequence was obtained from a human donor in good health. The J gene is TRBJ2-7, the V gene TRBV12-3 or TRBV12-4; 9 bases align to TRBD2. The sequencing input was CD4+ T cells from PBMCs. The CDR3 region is CASSLAAAGGLIEQYF. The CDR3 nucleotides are TGTGCCAGCAGCCTAGCGGCTGCGGGAGGGCTAATCGAGCAGTACTTC.